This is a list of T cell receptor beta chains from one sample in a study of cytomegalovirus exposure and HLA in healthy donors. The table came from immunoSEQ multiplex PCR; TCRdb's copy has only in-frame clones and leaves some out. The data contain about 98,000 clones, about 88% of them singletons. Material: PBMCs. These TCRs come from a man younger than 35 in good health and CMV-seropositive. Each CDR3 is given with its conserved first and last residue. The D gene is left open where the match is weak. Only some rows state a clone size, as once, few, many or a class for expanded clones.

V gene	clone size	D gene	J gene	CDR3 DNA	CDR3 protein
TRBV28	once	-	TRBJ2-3	TGTGCCAGCAGCCTACCTAACACAGATACGCAGTATTTT	CASSLPNTDTQYF
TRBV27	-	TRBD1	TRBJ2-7	TGTGCCAGCAGTTACAGGGGAAATCACGAGCAGTACTTC	CASSYRGNHEQYF
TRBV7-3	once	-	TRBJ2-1	TGTGCCAGCAGCTTACTATTCCCAGTCAGGCTATCCTACAATGAGCAGTTCTTC	CASSLLFPVRLSYNEQFF
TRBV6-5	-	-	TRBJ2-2	TGTGCCAGCAAGAGGCAGCCGGCCGGGGAGCTGTTTTTT	CASKRQPAGELFF
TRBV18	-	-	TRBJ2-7	TGTGCCAGCTCACCAGCAGGGTTTCCCTACGAGCAGTACTTC	CASSPAGFPYEQYF
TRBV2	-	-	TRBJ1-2	TGTGCCGGAGAATTAGAGAATTCTAACTATGGCTACACCTTC	CAGELENSNYGYTF
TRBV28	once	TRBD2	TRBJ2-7	TGTGCCAGCAGAAAACCCGGGACTAGCGGGAATTACGAGCAGTACTTC	CASRKPGTSGNYEQYF
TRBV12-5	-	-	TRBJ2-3	TGTGCTAGTGGTTTGGCAGGGGTAGATACGCAGTATTTT	CASGLAGVDTQYF
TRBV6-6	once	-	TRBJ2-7	TGTGCCAGCAGTTACGAGATCTACGAGCAGTACTTC	CASSYEIYEQYF
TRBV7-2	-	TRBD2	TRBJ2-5	TGTGCCAGCAGCCCGGGACTAGAAGAGACCCAGTACTTC	CASSPGLEETQYF
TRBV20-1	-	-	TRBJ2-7	TGCAGTGCTGCTACCTACGAGCAGTACTTC	CSAATYEQYF
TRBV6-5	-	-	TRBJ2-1	TGTGCCAGCAGTTTAGGGATAGGGGAACAAAATGAGCAGTTCTTC	CASSLGIGEQNEQFF
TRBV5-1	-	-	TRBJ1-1	TGCGCCAGCAGCCCCGCGGGGGGCGTGAACACTGAAGCTTTCTTT	CASSPAGGVNTEAFF
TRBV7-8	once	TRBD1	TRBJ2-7	TGTGCCAGCAGCTTATACAGGGGCGCATCCTACGAGCAGTACTTC	CASSLYRGASYEQYF
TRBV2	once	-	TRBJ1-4	TGTGCCAGCGCCCGGGCAGGGAACGAAAAACTGTTTTTT	CASARAGNEKLFF
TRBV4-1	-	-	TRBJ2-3	TGCGCCAGCAGCCAAGTCTCGGGTGTAGATACGCAGTATTTT	CASSQVSGVDTQYF
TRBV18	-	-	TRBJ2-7	TGTGCCAGCTCAGCCTCGCGGGGGCTCGAGCAGTACTTC	CASSASRGLEQYF
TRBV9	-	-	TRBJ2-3	TGTGCCAGCAGCGAAACAACAGGGAGCACAGATACGCAGTATTTT	CASSETTGSTDTQYF
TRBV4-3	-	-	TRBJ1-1	TGCGCCAGCAGCCAAGGAACGGGAGGGGCTTTCTTT	CASSQGTGGAFF
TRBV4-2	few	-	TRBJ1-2	TGTGCCAGCAGCCAAGGCCGGAGGGCGGGCTACACCTTC	CASSQGRRAGYTF
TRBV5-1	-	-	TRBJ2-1	TGCGCCAGCAGCTTGGAAGGCTCGCGGAGCTACAATGAGCAGTTCTTC	CASSLEGSRSYNEQFF
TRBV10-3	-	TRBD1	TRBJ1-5	TGTGCCTCGACCCCGGGACAGAGCGAACAGCCCCAGCATTTT	CASTPGQSEQPQHF
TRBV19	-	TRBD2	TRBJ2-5	TGTGCCAGTAGTATAGCGGGGGGTCAAGAGACCCAGTACTTC	CASSIAGGQETQYF
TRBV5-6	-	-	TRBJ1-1	TGTGCCAGCAGCTTGTTTACAAAAGGGGGCACTGAAGCTTTCTTT	CASSLFTKGGTEAFF
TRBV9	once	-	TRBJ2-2	TGTGCCAGCAGCGTCGGGACTGTGAACACCGGGGAGCTGTTTTTT	CASSVGTVNTGELFF
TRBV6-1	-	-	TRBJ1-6	TGTGCCAGCACGTTCACGGGGAATTCACCCCTCCACTTT	CASTFTGNSPLHF
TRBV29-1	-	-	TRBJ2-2	TGCAGCGTGGGGGGTTGGCACGCCGGGGAGCTGTTTTTT	CSVGGWHAGELFF
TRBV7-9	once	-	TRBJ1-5	TGTGCCAGCAGCAGAGCCGGGGACAATCAGCCCCAGCATTTT	CASSRAGDNQPQHF
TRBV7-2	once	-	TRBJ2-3	TGTGCCAGCAGCTTAGTGTGGCTAGCGACAGATACGCAGTATTTT	CASSLVWLATDTQYF
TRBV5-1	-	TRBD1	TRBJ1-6	TGCGCCAGCAGCCCGGGACAGAGCTCCTATAATTCACCCCTCCACTTT	CASSPGQSSYNSPLHF
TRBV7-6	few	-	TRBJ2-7	TGTGCCAGCAGCTCACGGGGGACGGTGCTTTCCTACGAGCAGTACTTC	CASSSRGTVLSYEQYF
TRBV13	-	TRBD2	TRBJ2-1	TGTGCCAGCAGCTTAGGGACTAGCGGGGGGAATGAGCAGTTCTTC	CASSLGTSGGNEQFF
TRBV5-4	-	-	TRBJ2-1	TGTGCCAGCAGCTTGGGGGCAGGGGTTGGCGAGCAGTTCTTC	CASSLGAGVGEQFF
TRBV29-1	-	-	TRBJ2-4	TGCAGCGCTGCCGACAGTTTTAACATTCAGTACTTC	CSAADSFNIQYF
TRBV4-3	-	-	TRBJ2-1	TGCGCCAGCAGCCAAGATCTTACTGAATACAATGAGCAGTTCTTC	CASSQDLTEYNEQFF
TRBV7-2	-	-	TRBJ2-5	TGTGCCAGCAGCTTAGTCCGGTTTGGCGGGGAGACCCAGTACTTC	CASSLVRFGGETQYF
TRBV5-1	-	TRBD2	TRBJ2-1	TGCGCCAGCAGCCTACCACCGGGACTAGCGGGACTCAATGAGCAGTTCTTC	CASSLPPGLAGLNEQFF
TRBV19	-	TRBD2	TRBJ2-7	TGTGCCAGTAGTATCCTAGCGGGGGGATACGAGCAGTACTTC	CASSILAGGYEQYF
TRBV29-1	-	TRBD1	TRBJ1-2	TGCAGCGCTGAGGGGGCCCTTAACTATGGCTACACCTTC	CSAEGALNYGYTF
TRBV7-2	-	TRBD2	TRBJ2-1	TGTGCCAGCAGCTACTTCGGGGAGGGACAGTTCTTC	CASSYFGEGQFF
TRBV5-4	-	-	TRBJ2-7	TGTGCCAGCAGCTTGGGAAGCGGGCAGACCTACGAGCAGTACTTC	CASSLGSGQTYEQYF
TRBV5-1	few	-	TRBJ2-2	TGCGCCAGCAGCCCCTCCCCAACAGACACCGGGGAGCTGTTTTTT	CASSPSPTDTGELFF
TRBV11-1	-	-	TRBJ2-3	TGTGCCAGCAGCTTAACTCTAGCAATCGTAACGCAGTATTTT	CASSLTLAIVTQYF
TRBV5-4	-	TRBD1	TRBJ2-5	TGTGCCAGCAGCTTGGTGACAGGGGGCCCGGAGACCCAGTACTTC	CASSLVTGGPETQYF
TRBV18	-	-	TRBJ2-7	TGTGCCAGCTCACCGCTGACCGGACGGGGGACCGGCTACGAGCAGTACTTC	CASSPLTGRGTGYEQYF
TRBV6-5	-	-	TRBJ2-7	TGTGCCAGCAGTTATAGGCCAGCGGAGGACTACGAGCAGTACTTC	CASSYRPAEDYEQYF
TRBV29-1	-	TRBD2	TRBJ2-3	TGCAGCGTTGATTCTAGCGGGGGTTTAGATACGCAGTATTTT	CSVDSSGGLDTQYF
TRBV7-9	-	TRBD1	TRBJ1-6	TGTGCCAGCAGCACCGCTGGACAGGGCAGCTCCTATAATTCACCCCTCCACTTT	CASSTAGQGSSYNSPLHF
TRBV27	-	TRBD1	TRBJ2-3	TGTGCCAGCAGTAGCAGGACAGGGGGTCAATTCGTGGATACGCAGTATTTT	CASSSRTGGQFVDTQYF
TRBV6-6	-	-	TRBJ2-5	TGTGCCAGCAGTTACGGACTCACCGGGGAAGAGACCCAGTACTTC	CASSYGLTGEETQYF
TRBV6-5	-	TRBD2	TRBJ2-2	TGTGCCAGCAGTCGGGAGGTTGGCACCGGGGAGCTGTTTTTT	CASSREVGTGELFF
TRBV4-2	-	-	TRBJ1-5	TGTGCCAGCAGCCAAGATCTAGGACAGCCCCAGCATTTT	CASSQDLGQPQHF